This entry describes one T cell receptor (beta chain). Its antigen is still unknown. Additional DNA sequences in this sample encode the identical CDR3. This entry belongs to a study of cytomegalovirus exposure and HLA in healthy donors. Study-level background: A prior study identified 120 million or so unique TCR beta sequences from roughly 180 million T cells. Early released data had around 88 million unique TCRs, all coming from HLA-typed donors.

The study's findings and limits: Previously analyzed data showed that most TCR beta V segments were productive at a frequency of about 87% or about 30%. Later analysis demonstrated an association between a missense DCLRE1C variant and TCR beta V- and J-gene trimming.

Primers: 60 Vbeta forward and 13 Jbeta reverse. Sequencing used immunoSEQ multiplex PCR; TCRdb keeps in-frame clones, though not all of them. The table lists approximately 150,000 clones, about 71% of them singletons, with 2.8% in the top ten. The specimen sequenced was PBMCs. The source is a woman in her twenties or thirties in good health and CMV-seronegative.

The CDR3 DNA sequence: TGTGCCAGCAGCGTAGAAGGACAGGGCAATCAGCCCCAGCATTTT. Residues: CASSVEGQGNQPQHF. The chain links TRBV9 to TRBJ1-5, with 7 positions matching TRBD1. The CDR3 runs to 15 residues. J gave up 2 bases and V 0 bases, and 2 bases lay outside the gene matches. Germline CDR1 SGDLS, CDR2 YYNGEE.